The sequence of this T cell receptor (beta chain) was determined in a study of T cell repertoires in cytomegalovirus infection. As concerns this clonotype: No antigen is known for it.

Germline V gene lookup returns CDR1 LNHDA and CDR2 SQIVND (reference sequence). This CDR3 region has 12 residues. Between the trimmed V and J ends, which lost 2 bases and 8 bases, there was a span of 9 bases. MiXCR was run by TCRdb on the reads, yielding one entry per CDR3 protein. The repertoire consists of about 220,000 distinct CDR3 sequences, with about 38% occurring once and the leading ten covering about 60%. The chain uses TRBV19 and TRBJ1-1, with D unresolved. The sequence was obtained from a human donor in good health (CMV status not recorded). Some clones in this sample may be carry-over from other donors' samples. The material sequenced was CD8+ T cells from cultured PBMCs, taken from culture after CMV antigen stimulation. The CDR3 DNA reads TGTGCCAGTAGTATACAGCAGTCCGAAGCTTTCTTT. Amino acid sequence: CASSIQQSEAFF.